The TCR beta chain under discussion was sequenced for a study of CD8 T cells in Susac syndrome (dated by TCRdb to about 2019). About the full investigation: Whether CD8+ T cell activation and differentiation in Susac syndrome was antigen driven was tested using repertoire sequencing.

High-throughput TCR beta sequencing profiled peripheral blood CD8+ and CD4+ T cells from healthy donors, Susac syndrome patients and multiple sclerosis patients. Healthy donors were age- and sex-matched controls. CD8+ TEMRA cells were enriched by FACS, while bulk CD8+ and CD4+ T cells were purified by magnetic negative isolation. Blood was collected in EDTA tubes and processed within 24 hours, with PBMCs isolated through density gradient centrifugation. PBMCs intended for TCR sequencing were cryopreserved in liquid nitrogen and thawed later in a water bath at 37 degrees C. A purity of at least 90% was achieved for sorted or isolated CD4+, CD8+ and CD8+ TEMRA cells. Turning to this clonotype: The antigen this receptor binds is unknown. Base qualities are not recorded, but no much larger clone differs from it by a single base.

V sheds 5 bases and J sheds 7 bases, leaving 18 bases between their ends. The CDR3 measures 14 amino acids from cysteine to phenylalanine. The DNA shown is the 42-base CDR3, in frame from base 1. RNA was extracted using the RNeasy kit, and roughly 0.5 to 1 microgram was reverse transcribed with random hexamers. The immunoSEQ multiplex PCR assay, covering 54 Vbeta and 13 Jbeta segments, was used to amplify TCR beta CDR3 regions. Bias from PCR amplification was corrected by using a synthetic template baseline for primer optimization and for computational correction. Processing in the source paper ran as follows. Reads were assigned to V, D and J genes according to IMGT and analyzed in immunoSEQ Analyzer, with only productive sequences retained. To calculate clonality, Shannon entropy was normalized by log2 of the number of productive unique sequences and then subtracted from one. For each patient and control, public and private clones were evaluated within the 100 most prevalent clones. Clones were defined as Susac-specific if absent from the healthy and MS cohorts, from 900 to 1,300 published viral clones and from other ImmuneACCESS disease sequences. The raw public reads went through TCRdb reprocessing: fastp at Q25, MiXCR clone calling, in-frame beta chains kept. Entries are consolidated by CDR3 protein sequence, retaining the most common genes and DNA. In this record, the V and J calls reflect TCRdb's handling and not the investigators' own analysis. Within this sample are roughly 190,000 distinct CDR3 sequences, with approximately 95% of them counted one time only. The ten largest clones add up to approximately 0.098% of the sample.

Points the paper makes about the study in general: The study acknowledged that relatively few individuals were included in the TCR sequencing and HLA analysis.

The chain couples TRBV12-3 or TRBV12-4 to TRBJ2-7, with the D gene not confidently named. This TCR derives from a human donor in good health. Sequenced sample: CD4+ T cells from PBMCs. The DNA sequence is TGTGCCAGCAGTCCCACAAGGAGAGTCAAAGAGCAGTACTTC. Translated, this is CASSPTRRVKEQYF.